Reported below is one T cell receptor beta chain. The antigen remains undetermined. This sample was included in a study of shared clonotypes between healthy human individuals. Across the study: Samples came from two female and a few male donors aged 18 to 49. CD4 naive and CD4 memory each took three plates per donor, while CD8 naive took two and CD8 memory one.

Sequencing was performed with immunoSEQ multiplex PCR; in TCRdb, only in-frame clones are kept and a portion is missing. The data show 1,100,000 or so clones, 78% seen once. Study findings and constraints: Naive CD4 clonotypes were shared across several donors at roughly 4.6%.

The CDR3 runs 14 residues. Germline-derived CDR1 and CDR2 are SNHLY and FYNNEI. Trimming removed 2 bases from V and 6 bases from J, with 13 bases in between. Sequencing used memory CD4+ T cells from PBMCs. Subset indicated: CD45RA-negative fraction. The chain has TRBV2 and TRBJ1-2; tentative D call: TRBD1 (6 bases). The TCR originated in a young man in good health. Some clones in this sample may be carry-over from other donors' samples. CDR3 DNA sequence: TGTGCCAGCAGTGAAAGTAGGGGGGTGAATGGCTACACCTTC. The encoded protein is CASSESRGVNGYTF.